A selection of T cell receptor beta chains follows, all from one sample in a study of regulatory T cells in long-lasting Graves disease. TCRdb itself ran the multiplex PCR reads through MiXCR, one entry per CDR3 protein. The data hold 350,000 to 450,000 distinct CDR3 sequences, with over 15% observed a single time. These data were likewise used in another study, on T cells in Graves' hyperthyroidism and ophthalmopathy.

Specimen: peripheral blood mononuclear cells (PBMCs), collected at new diagnosis, from a patient treated with antithyroid drugs. The origin of the receptors is a man aged 35 to 55 with Graves disease. The CDR3 runs from the conserved cysteine through the conserved F or W. D genes are given only for firm matches. Not every row has a clone size; where given, it reads once, few, many or a size class.

v_gene: TRBV6-1
d_gene: -
j_gene: TRBJ1-1
abundance: many
CDR3nt: TGTGCCAGCACTCTATCTGGGGGGTTCGCTGAAGCTTTCTTT
CDR3aa: CASTLSGGFAEAFF

v_gene: TRBV5-1
d_gene: TRBD1
j_gene: TRBJ2-7
abundance: many
CDR3nt: TGTGCCAGCAGCTTGACGGGACAGACCTACGAGCAGTACTTC
CDR3aa: CASSLTGQTYEQYF

v_gene: TRBV12-3/TRBV12-4
d_gene: TRBD1
j_gene: TRBJ1-6
abundance: many
CDR3nt: TGTGCCAGCAGTACCAGACAGGGTAGTGTTTCACCCCTCCACTTT
CDR3aa: CASSTRQGSVSPLHF

v_gene: TRBV3-1
d_gene: -
j_gene: TRBJ2-7
abundance: few
CDR3nt: TGTGCCAGCAGCCAAGGGGTTACGTGGGGGGATCCCTACGAGCAGTACTTC
CDR3aa: CASSQGVTWGDPYEQYF

v_gene: TRBV4-2
d_gene: TRBD2
j_gene: TRBJ2-7
abundance: few
CDR3nt: TGTGCCAGCAGCGGGGGGGGACTAGCCTTTCACCCCTCCTACGAGCAGTACTTC
CDR3aa: CASSGGGLAFHPSYEQYF

v_gene: TRBV11-2
d_gene: -
j_gene: TRBJ1-1
abundance: many
CDR3nt: TGTGCCAGCAGCTGGGGGACGGGGAACACTGAAGCTTTCTTT
CDR3aa: CASSWGTGNTEAFF

v_gene: TRBV2
d_gene: TRBD2
j_gene: TRBJ2-5
abundance: many
CDR3nt: TGTGCCAGCAGTGGAATAGCGGGGGCTGAGACCCAGTACTTC
CDR3aa: CASSGIAGAETQYF

v_gene: TRBV7-2
d_gene: TRBD1
j_gene: TRBJ1-2
abundance: -
CDR3nt: TGTGCCAGCAGCTCGGGGACAGGGGGACCCTATGGCTACACCTTC
CDR3aa: CASSSGTGGPYGYTF

v_gene: TRBV19
d_gene: TRBD1
j_gene: TRBJ2-3
abundance: -
CDR3nt: TGTGCCAGTAGTACCCCCGGGACAGGGATCACAGATACGCAGTATTTT
CDR3aa: CASSTPGTGITDTQYF

v_gene: TRBV5-8
d_gene: -
j_gene: TRBJ1-3
abundance: -
CDR3nt: TGTGCCAGCAGCTCCGGAGTGACATCACTCTCTGGAAACACCATATATTTT
CDR3aa: CASSSGVTSLSGNTIYF

v_gene: TRBV13
d_gene: -
j_gene: TRBJ2-1
abundance: many
CDR3nt: TGTGCCAGCAGCACCAACAGGGCCCATCATGAGCAGTTCTTC
CDR3aa: CASSTNRAHHEQFF

v_gene: TRBV27
d_gene: -
j_gene: TRBJ2-3
abundance: many
CDR3nt: TGTGCCAGCAGTTTTCGACACCGAATCGGAGATACGCAGTATTTT
CDR3aa: CASSFRHRIGDTQYF

v_gene: TRBV4-3
d_gene: -
j_gene: TRBJ2-7
abundance: many
CDR3nt: TGCGCCAGCAGCCAAGGGTATCAATTTGGGTACGAGCAGTACTTC
CDR3aa: CASSQGYQFGYEQYF

v_gene: TRBV7-8
d_gene: -
j_gene: TRBJ1-4
abundance: many
CDR3nt: TGTGCCAGCAGCTTAGCCGGGGTATATAATGAAAAACTGTTTTTT
CDR3aa: CASSLAGVYNEKLFF

v_gene: TRBV7-9
d_gene: TRBD1
j_gene: TRBJ2-5
abundance: many
CDR3nt: TGTGCCAGCAGCGGGACAGGGGGCCCCCAAGAGACCCAGTACTTC
CDR3aa: CASSGTGGPQETQYF

v_gene: TRBV27
d_gene: TRBD2
j_gene: TRBJ2-5
abundance: many
CDR3nt: TGTGCCAGCAGTTTCCGACTAGCGGGGGGGCTAGAGACCCAGTACTTC
CDR3aa: CASSFRLAGGLETQYF

v_gene: TRBV27
d_gene: TRBD1
j_gene: TRBJ1-5
abundance: many
CDR3nt: TGTGCCAGCAGTTTATGGGGGACAGGGAGCAATCAGCCCCAGCATTTT
CDR3aa: CASSLWGTGSNQPQHF

v_gene: TRBV5-1
d_gene: TRBD2
j_gene: TRBJ2-1
abundance: many
CDR3nt: TGCGCCAGCAGCTTCGGACTAGCTAACCATGAGCAGTTCTTC
CDR3aa: CASSFGLANHEQFF

v_gene: TRBV11-2
d_gene: -
j_gene: TRBJ2-5
abundance: -
CDR3nt: TGTGCCAGCAGCTTAGCCACCCTAGCGGAGACCCAGTACTTC
CDR3aa: CASSLATLAETQYF

v_gene: TRBV4-3
d_gene: TRBD1
j_gene: TRBJ2-7
abundance: many
CDR3nt: TGCGCCAGCAGCCAAGACGCCGGGACAGGGGTCTACGAGCAGTACTTC
CDR3aa: CASSQDAGTGVYEQYF

v_gene: TRBV7-9
d_gene: TRBD2
j_gene: TRBJ2-5
abundance: once
CDR3nt: TGTGCCAGCAGACAACCCGCCCGCGGCCCAGCGGGAGTGGCAGAGACCCAGTACTTC
CDR3aa: CASRQPARGPAGVAETQYF

v_gene: TRBV6-1
d_gene: TRBD1
j_gene: TRBJ2-5
abundance: many
CDR3nt: TGTGCCAGCAGTCAAGGGGGCTGGCAAGAGACCCAGTACTTC
CDR3aa: CASSQGGWQETQYF

v_gene: TRBV12-3/TRBV12-4
d_gene: -
j_gene: TRBJ1-5
abundance: -
CDR3nt: TGTGCCAGCAGTTCAGCTGGGAGGGGTCCCAATCAGCCCCAGCATTTT
CDR3aa: CASSSAGRGPNQPQHF

v_gene: TRBV11-3
d_gene: TRBD1
j_gene: TRBJ2-3
abundance: many
CDR3nt: TGTGCCAGCAGCTTAGTGCGACAGGGTGGTGATACGCAGTATTTT
CDR3aa: CASSLVRQGGDTQYF

v_gene: TRBV2
d_gene: TRBD2
j_gene: TRBJ2-3
abundance: -
CDR3nt: TGTGCCAGCAGCGGGGGGACTGGCACAGATACGCAGTATTTT
CDR3aa: CASSGGTGTDTQYF

v_gene: TRBV4-1
d_gene: TRBD1
j_gene: TRBJ1-1
abundance: -
CDR3nt: TGCGCCAGCAGCCAAGCACACAAGGGGGCGAAGGCTTTCTTT
CDR3aa: CASSQAHKGAKAFF

v_gene: TRBV2
d_gene: -
j_gene: TRBJ1-5
abundance: many
CDR3nt: TGTGCCAGTGGATTCGACGGGAATCAGCCCCAGCATTTT
CDR3aa: CASGFDGNQPQHF

v_gene: TRBV5-1
d_gene: TRBD1
j_gene: TRBJ2-7
abundance: many
CDR3nt: TGCGCCAGCAGTCCCGGGACAGGGAGCTCCTACGAGCAGTACTTC
CDR3aa: CASSPGTGSSYEQYF